The rows below give T cell receptor beta chains drawn from one sample of a study of shared clonotypes between healthy human individuals. The table came from immunoSEQ multiplex PCR; TCRdb's copy has only in-frame clones and leaves some out. The sample has around 610,000 clones, approximately 96% seen once; the top ten hold roughly 0.1%. Specimen: naive CD8+ T cells sorted from blood. The receptors stem from a woman in her twenties or thirties in good health. Both conserved end residues are part of each CDR3. Each record gives: V gene, D gene, J gene, clone size, CDR3 length, CDR3 protein, CDR3 DNA. The D gene is left open where the match is weak. The listing skips clone size in some rows; elsewhere it reads once, few, many or a size class.

TRBV27	.	TRBJ1-2	.	15	CASSLDGQTFYGYTF	TGTGCCAGCAGTTTAGATGGACAGACCTTCTATGGCTACACCTTC
TRBV9	.	TRBJ2-7	.	14	CASSLTEAIDEQYF	TGTGCCAGCAGCCTCACAGAGGCTATCGACGAGCAGTACTTC
TRBV9	.	TRBJ1-2	once	15	CASSVNSGVLHGYTF	TGTGCCAGCAGCGTAAACTCAGGGGTCCTCCATGGCTACACCTTC
TRBV5-6	.	TRBJ2-7	.	12	CASSFGGYEQYF	TGTGCCAGCAGCTTTGGAGGCTACGAGCAGTACTTC
TRBV6-1	TRBD2	TRBJ2-7	.	14	CASSPQGLAYEQYF	TGTGCCAGCAGTCCCCAGGGACTAGCCTACGAGCAGTACTTC
TRBV6-1	TRBD2	TRBJ2-1	.	13	CASSVGLATEQFF	TGTGCCAGCAGTGTGGGACTAGCCACTGAGCAGTTCTTC
TRBV25-1	.	TRBJ2-2	.	18	CASSDTYWDNRNTGELFF	TGTGCCAGCAGTGATACTTATTGGGACAACCGAAACACCGGGGAGCTGTTTTTT
TRBV4-1	TRBD1	TRBJ1-4	.	17	CASSQESFRGPGEKLFF	TGCGCCAGCAGCCAAGAAAGTTTCAGGGGGCCCGGTGAAAAACTGTTTTTT
TRBV27	TRBD1	TRBJ2-7	.	12	CASSLSDRRLYF	TGTGCCAGCAGTTTATCGGACAGGCGATTGTACTTC
TRBV27	TRBD2	TRBJ2-7	.	14	CASSVLAGLYEQYF	TGTGCCAGCAGTGTACTAGCGGGCCTCTACGAGCAGTACTTC
TRBV30	.	TRBJ2-7	.	15	CAWSGLQGSSYEQYF	TGTGCCTGGTCTGGCCTACAGGGTAGCTCCTACGAGCAGTACTTC
TRBV28	.	TRBJ1-3	.	13	CASRGGTGNTIYF	TGTGCCAGCAGGGGGGGAACGGGAAACACCATATATTTT
TRBV5-1	TRBD1	TRBJ1-2	.	14	CASSPRGQGDGYTF	TGCGCCAGCAGCCCCAGGGGACAGGGGGATGGCTACACCTTC
TRBV28	.	TRBJ2-7	.	14	CASSPQGLAYEQYF	TGTGCCAGCAGTCCTCAGGGACTGGCCTACGAGCAGTACTTC
TRBV7-2	TRBD2	TRBJ2-1	.	15	CASSSGTTSGDEQFF	TGTGCCAGCAGCTCTGGGACAACTAGCGGCGATGAGCAGTTCTTC
TRBV5-6	TRBD1	TRBJ1-2	.	17	CASSFDRGILRGYGYTF	TGTGCCAGCAGCTTCGACAGGGGAATTCTAAGGGGCTATGGCTACACCTTC
TRBV7-2	.	TRBJ2-3	once	12	CASSYSTDTQYF	TGTGCCAGCAGCTACAGCACAGATACGCAGTATTTT
TRBV4-2	.	TRBJ2-5	.	13	CASSRRETETQYF	TGTGCCAGCAGTCGTAGGGAGACGGAGACCCAGTACTTC
TRBV10-3	TRBD2	TRBJ2-7	.	17	CAISESGWTSVAYEQYF	TGTGCCATCAGTGAGTCCGGCTGGACTAGCGTTGCCTACGAGCAGTACTTC
TRBV7-9	.	TRBJ2-7	.	17	CASSLRTGGLGPYEQYF	TGTGCCAGCAGCTTAAGGACTGGCGGCCTGGGACCCTACGAGCAGTACTTC
TRBV28	.	TRBJ2-7	.	14	CASSLPGSSYEQYF	TGTGCCAGCAGTTTACCCGGGAGCTCCTACGAGCAGTACTTC
TRBV9	.	TRBJ2-2	.	15	CASSGKTENTGELFF	TGTGCCAGCAGCGGGAAGACGGAAAACACCGGGGAGCTGTTTTTT
TRBV27	.	TRBJ2-7	.	12	CARVQGGREQYF	TGTGCCAGGGTACAAGGGGGGCGGGAGCAGTACTTC
TRBV27	.	TRBJ2-5	.	15	CASSLSGWVQETQYF	TGTGCCAGCAGTCTCAGCGGGTGGGTCCAAGAGACCCAGTACTTC
TRBV19	.	TRBJ2-7	.	15	CASSIIKQGRYEQYF	TGTGCCAGTAGTATCATCAAACAGGGTCGCTACGAGCAGTACTTC
TRBV30	.	TRBJ2-7	once	12	CAWRGRKYEQYF	TGTGCCTGGAGGGGCCGGAAGTACGAGCAGTACTTC
TRBV7-2	TRBD2	TRBJ2-3	.	15	CASSFFGGTTDTQYF	TGTGCCAGCAGCTTTTTCGGGGGGACCACAGATACGCAGTATTTT
TRBV6-1	TRBD1	TRBJ2-5	.	16	CASSEGGGYLQETQYF	TGTGCCAGCAGTGAAGGAGGGGGCTACCTTCAAGAGACCCAGTACTTC
TRBV25-1	.	TRBJ2-1	.	14	CASSYAGPNNEQFF	TGTGCCAGCAGTTACGCAGGCCCCAACAATGAGCAGTTCTTC
TRBV23-1	.	TRBJ1-1	.	15	CASSSPVRLNTEAFF	TGCGCCAGTTCGAGTCCTGTCCGATTGAACACTGAAGCTTTCTTT
TRBV11-3	.	TRBJ1-4	.	16	CASSLSVRTTNEKLFF	TGTGCCAGCAGCTTATCGGTTAGAACAACTAATGAAAAACTGTTTTTT
TRBV27	.	TRBJ1-1	.	13	CASRRQGNTEAFF	TGTGCCAGCAGACGCCAGGGTAACACTGAAGCTTTCTTT
TRBV9	.	TRBJ2-7	.	15	CASSVVGDGTYEQYF	TGTGCCAGCAGCGTAGTGGGGGATGGGACCTACGAGCAGTACTTC
TRBV27	.	TRBJ2-3	.	12	CASSPTSDTQYF	TGTGCCAGCAGTCCGACCTCAGATACGCAGTATTTT
TRBV7-9	TRBD1	TRBJ2-2	.	15	CASSRTGRNTGELFF	TGTGCCAGCAGCCGGACAGGGAGAAACACCGGGGAGCTGTTTTTT
TRBV19	TRBD2	TRBJ2-7	few	14	CASSTLAGGYEQYF	TGTGCCAGTAGCACGTTAGCGGGGGGATACGAGCAGTACTTC
TRBV28	TRBD2	TRBJ2-5	.	14	CASRLLAGEETQYF	TGTGCCAGCAGACTTCTAGCGGGGGAAGAGACCCAGTACTTC
TRBV6-1	.	TRBJ1-3	.	17	CASSEPWRQSSGNTIYF	TGTGCCAGCAGTGAACCTTGGAGGCAGAGCTCTGGAAACACCATATATTTT